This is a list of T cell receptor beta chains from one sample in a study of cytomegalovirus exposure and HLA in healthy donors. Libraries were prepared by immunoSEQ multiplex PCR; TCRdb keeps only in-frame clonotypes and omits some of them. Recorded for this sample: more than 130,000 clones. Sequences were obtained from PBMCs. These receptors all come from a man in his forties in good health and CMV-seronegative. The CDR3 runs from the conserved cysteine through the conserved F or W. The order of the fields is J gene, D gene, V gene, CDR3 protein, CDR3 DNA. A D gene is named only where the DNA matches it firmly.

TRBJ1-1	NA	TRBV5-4	CASSLAPGMNTEAFF	TGTGCCAGCAGCTTGGCTCCGGGGATGAACACTGAAGCTTTCTTT
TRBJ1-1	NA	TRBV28	CASSLPQGGTEAFF	TGTGCCAGCAGTCTACCCCAGGGTGGAACTGAAGCTTTCTTT
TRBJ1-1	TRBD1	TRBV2	CASSGDRGPEAFF	TGTGCCAGCAGTGGGGACAGGGGGCCTGAAGCTTTCTTT
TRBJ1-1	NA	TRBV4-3	CASSQHRVNTEAFF	TGCGCCAGCAGCCAACACAGGGTTAACACTGAAGCTTTCTTT
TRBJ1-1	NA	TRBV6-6	CASTSRENTEAFF	TGTGCCAGCACAAGCCGGGAGAACACTGAAGCTTTCTTT
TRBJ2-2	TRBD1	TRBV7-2	CASSLAGGDGGELFF	TGTGCCAGCAGCTTAGCAGGGGGCGACGGCGGGGAGCTGTTTTTT
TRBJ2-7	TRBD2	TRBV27	CASSLFSGGASEQYF	TGTGCCAGCAGTTTATTTAGCGGGGGGGCCTCTGAGCAGTACTTC
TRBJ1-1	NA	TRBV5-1	CASSLGAGRTNTEAFF	TGCGCCAGCAGCTTGGGGGCAGGGCGTACGAACACTGAAGCTTTCTTT
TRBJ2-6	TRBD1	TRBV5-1	CASSLVLRQGPRTGANVLTF	TGCGCCAGCAGCTTGGTACTCCGACAGGGTCCCAGGACTGGGGCCAACGTCCTGACTTTC
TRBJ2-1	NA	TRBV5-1	CASSSGLLSSYNEQFF	TGCGCCAGCAGCTCCGGACTGCTGAGCTCCTACAATGAGCAGTTCTTC
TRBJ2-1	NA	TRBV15	CATSSRPGNEQFF	TGTGCCACCAGCAGCCGCCCCGGGAATGAGCAGTTCTTC
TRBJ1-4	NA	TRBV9	CASSGRGGFEKLFF	TGTGCCAGCAGCGGAAGAGGGGGATTTGAAAAACTGTTTTTT
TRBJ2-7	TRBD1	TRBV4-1	CASSQKGQVNSYEQYF	TGCGCCAGCAGCCAAAAGGGACAGGTCAACTCCTACGAGCAGTACTTC
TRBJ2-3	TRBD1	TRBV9	CASSAGTGKDTQYF	TGTGCCAGCAGCGCGGGGACAGGGAAAGATACGCAGTATTTT
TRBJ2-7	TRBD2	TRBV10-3	CAISLAGGPYEQYF	TGTGCCATCAGTCTAGCGGGGGGGCCCTACGAGCAGTACTTC
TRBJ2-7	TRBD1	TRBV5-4	CASSPDRSYEQYF	TGTGCCAGCAGCCCGGACAGGTCCTACGAGCAGTACTTC
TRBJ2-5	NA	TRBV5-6	CASSSRAHQETQYF	TGTGCCAGCAGCTCCAGGGCACATCAAGAGACCCAGTACTTC
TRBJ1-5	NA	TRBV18	CASSPNIRSGNQPQHF	TGTGCCAGCTCACCAAACATACGCTCTGGCAATCAGCCCCAGCATTTT